This T cell receptor (beta chain) was profiled in a study of T cell changes during pregnancy in multiple sclerosis. Comment on this clone: Other DNA variants within this sample encode the same CDR3.

Profiled with immunoSEQ multiplex PCR; TCRdb holds only in-frame clones, not every one. The profile covers tens of thousands of clones, with 90% to 95% appearing a single time and over 0.55% taken by the ten largest. Here the sequenced sample was CD4+ T cells from peripheral blood mononuclear cells, taken in the third trimester of pregnancy. This TCR derives from a female donor with multiple sclerosis, enrolled in a pregnancy study.

CDR3 in amino acids: CAWSVLAGPYNEQFF. In DNA, the CDR3 is TGTGCCTGGAGTGTACTAGCGGGCCCCTACAATGAGCAGTTCTTC. The J gene is TRBJ2-1, the V gene TRBV30; 9 bases fit TRBD2. The CDR3 consists of 15 residues. CDR1 is GTSNPN and CDR2 is SVGIG in the germline V gene (reference sequence). V shed 0 bases and J 2 bases; nucleotides not matched to a gene: 2.